These 5 T cell receptor beta chains were all obtained from the same sample, sequenced in a study of blood T cell repertoires in COVID-19. Profiling relied on immunoSEQ multiplex PCR, and the TCRdb table lists in-frame clones only, not all of them. The sample has around 300,000 clones; 75% to 90% are singletons. Source material: PBMCs or T cells enriched from blood (not recorded which). The receptor source for this set is a man aged 25-40 years who had recovered from COVID-19.

The gene calls are TRBV6-5 and TRBJ2-7; perhaps TRBD1 as D (5 bases). The CDR3 extends over 15 amino acids. Germline V lookup: CDR1 MNHEY, CDR2 SVGAGI. V gave up 6 bases and J gave up 9 bases, with 24 bases separating them. In DNA, the CDR3 is TGTGCCAGCAGCTCCCCCGGACAAACGCAAGGAGCGCAGTACTTC. It specifies CASSSPGQTQGAQYF.

The chain recombines TRBV18 with TRBJ2-5, with a possible D match to TRBD1 (6 bases). Germline CDR1 and CDR2: KGHSH and LQKENI. V gave up 2 bases and J gave up 3 bases, with 13 bases separating them. This CDR3 contains 15 residues. CDR3 sequence reads: CASSPIEQGKETQYF. Here the CDR3 DNA reads TGTGCCAGCTCACCAATCGAGCAGGGGAAAGAGACCCAGTACTTC.

The rearrangement uses TRBV11-2 and TRBJ2-7; 9 bases are shared with TRBD1. The ends lost 6 bases at V and 5 bases at J; junction bases unmatched: 17. This CDR3 is built from 17 residues. The germline V gene has CDR1 SGHAT and CDR2 FQNNGV. The CDR3 reads CASSLNPGGTGMDEQYF. The CDR3 DNA is TGTGCCAGCAGTTTAAACCCCGGGGGGACAGGGATGGACGAGCAGTACTTC.

This rearrangement joins TRBV25-1 to TRBJ1-1; D remains unclear. Per the germline V gene, CDR1 is MGHDK and CDR2 is SYGVNS. Trimming took 6 bases from V and 3 from J, leaving 14 bases between them. The CDR3 sequence is 14 residues long. The CDR3 reads CASSADTMDTEAFF. In DNA, the CDR3 is TGTGCCAGCAGCGCAGATACTATGGACACTGAAGCTTTCTTT.

This clone was seen once. The chain joins TRBV2 to TRBJ2-2; the match to TRBD1 covers 8 bases. CDR3 length equals 14 residues. The germline CDR1 and CDR2 sequences are SNHLY and FYNNEI. V was pared by 4 bases and J by 5 bases, with 3 bases of the junction left unmatched. The CDR3 region is CASSGQGWTGELFF. The CDR3 DNA is TGTGCCAGCAGTGGACAGGGGTGGACCGGGGAGCTGTTTTTT.